This T cell receptor (beta chain) derives from a study of shared clonotypes between healthy human individuals. Some clones are missing from TCRdb's copy, which holds only in-frame ones; the method was immunoSEQ multiplex PCR. The sample shows more than 2 million clones, roughly 94% of them seen only once. As regards this clone: The target antigen is unknown. Mismatch with germline at one junction end may stem from a read error.

Study outcomes and limitations: The small donor group covered limited genetic and exposure diversity. Relative to memory subsets, naive subsets generally showed larger estimated richness. An effect of sequencing depth on clonotype sharing among donors was expected.

Per the germline V gene, CDR1 is LNHDA and CDR2 is SQIVND (reference sequence). The CDR3 extends over 15 amino acids. The chain recombines TRBV19 with TRBJ2-1; D is undetermined. The sequencing input was naive CD4+ T cells sorted from blood. Noted subset: CD45RA+ positively selected. This TCR was sampled from a man aged 18 to 30 in good health. CDR3 in DNA: TGTGCCAGTAGCATAGTTTCAGCGTACCACAATGAGCAGTTCTTC. Encoded protein: CASSIVSAYHNEQFF.